Detailed here is one T cell receptor beta chain. The data were taken from a study of blood T cell repertoires in COVID-19. Looking at the study overall: Some COVID-19 samples were acute and others convalescent; all came from the United States, Italy and Spain.

Here immunoSEQ multiplex PCR was the method, and the copy in TCRdb shows in-frame clones only, minus some. This sample has some 12,000 clones; 73% occur once, and the top ten carry 30%. Trimming took 10 bases from V and 3 from J; bases not matched to a gene: 9. CDR1 and CDR2 (germline): SNHLY, FYNNEI. This CDR3 contains 15 residues. The chain has TRBV2 and TRBJ1-5; 10 bases agree with TRBD1. The receptor's source is a human donor in a cohort sampled during active COVID-19. Material: peripheral blood. This CDR3 reads CATSGTGVNNQPQHF. CDR3 sequence (DNA): TGTGCCACCTCCGGGACAGGGGTAAACAATCAGCCCCAGCATTTT. Full variable domain (remainder filled in from reference TRBV2 and TRBJ1-5): EPEVTQTPSHQVTQMGQEVILRCVPISNHLYFYWYRQILGQKVEFLVSFYNNEISEKSEIFDDQFSVERPDGSNFTLKIRSTKLEDSAMYFCATSGTGVNNQPQHFGDGTRLSIL.